One and the same sample provided the 27 T cell receptor beta chains below, sequenced in a study of T-cell memory formation after mild COVID-19. TCRdb reprocessed the 5' RACE reads with MiXCR, giving one entry per CDR3 protein. There are roughly 580,000 distinct CDR3 sequences in the sample; about a sixth occur only once, and around 12% lies in the top ten. The sequenced material came from PBMCs or a T cell subset sorted from them (not recorded which). These receptors originate from an adult woman who had mild COVID-19 (a few samples of this study predate the infection). Cell type and time point are not known.

The rearrangement joins TRBV7-2 to TRBJ2-5; 7 bases are shared with TRBD1. From germline, CDR1 is SGHTA and CDR2 FQGNSA. The ends lost 5 bases at V and 5 bases at J; junction bases unmatched: 5. This CDR3 has 13 residues. The CDR3 DNA reads TGTGCCAGCAGCATGGGACAGAGGGAGACCCAGTACTTC. Its protein is CASSMGQRETQYF.

The chain recombines TRBV7-3 with TRBJ2-1; D is possibly TRBD2 (6 bases). CDR3 length: 15 amino acids. Germline CDR1 SGHTA, CDR2 FQGTGA. V lost 1 base and J lost 3, with 10 bases in between. For the CDR3, the DNA is TGTGCCAGCAGCTTAAGGCGGGACCACTACAATGAGCAGTTCTTC. This sequence encodes CASSLRRDHYNEQFF.

The J gene is TRBJ2-1, the V gene TRBV19; TRBD1 might be the D (6 bases). The CDR3 covers 15 residues. The germline V and J ends were trimmed by 4 bases and 4 bases, with 14 bases remaining between them. The V gene's germline CDR1 is LNHDA and CDR2 SQIVND (reference sequence). The CDR3 sequence is CASSTRPQGYNEQFF. CDR3 bases: TGTGCCAGTAGTACCAGACCCCAGGGGTACAATGAGCAGTTCTTC.

This clonotype was observed a handful of times. The chain is built from TRBV24-1 and TRBJ1-2, with 7 bases identical to TRBD1. CDR3 length: 13 residues. Germline V gene sequence: CDR1 KGHDR, CDR2 SFDVKD. The ends lost 12 bases at V and 6 bases at J; junction bases unmatched: 12. The CDR3 DNA sequence: TGTGCCGTCAAAGACAGGGCTCACGATGGCTACACCTTC. Its translation: CAVKDRAHDGYTF.

At least ten counts were recorded for this clonotype. The gene calls are TRBV5-5 and TRBJ1-6; a possible D gene is TRBD1 (6 bases). Between the trimmed V and J ends, which lost 0 bases and 7 bases, there was a span of 8 bases. Germline CDR1 is SGHKS and CDR2 is YYEKEE (reference sequence). The CDR3 runs to 14 residues. The CDR3 reads CASSLETGNSPLHF. The CDR3 DNA reads as TGTGCCAGCAGCTTGGAAACAGGGAATTCACCCCTCCACTTT. Full variable domain (missing parts from reference TRBV5-5 and TRBJ1-6): DAGVTQSPTHLIKTRGQQVTLRCSPISGHKSVSWYQQVLGQGPQFIFQYYEKEERGRGNFPDRFSARQFPNYSSELNVNALLLGDSALYLCASSLETGNSPLHFGNGTRLTVT.

The DNA for the CDR3 is TGTGCCAGCAGCTCCAACTTCGCCGGGGAGCTGTTTTTT. Translating it yields CASSSNFAGELFF. The chain has TRBV7-2 and TRBJ2-2; D is uncertain. The CDR3 covers 13 residues. The germline V gene encodes CDR1 SGHTA and CDR2 FQGNSA. The V and J ends lost 4 bases and 6 bases respectively, with 9 bases between them.

The chain uses TRBV3-1 and TRBJ2-2; TRBD1 or TRBD2 may be the D gene (6 bases each). CDR3 length: 17 amino acids. V gave up 3 bases and J gave up 0 bases, with 14 bases separating them. The germline V gene has CDR1 LGHDT and CDR2 YNNKEL (reference sequence). CDR3 sequence: CASSQGGGYANTGELFF. DNA of the CDR3: TGTGCCAGCAGCCAGGGGGGCGGGTACGCGAACACCGGGGAGCTGTTTTTT.

The table lists this clonotype with a few counts. The chain joins TRBV7-9 to TRBJ2-3; 12 bases map to TRBD2. Germline V gives CDR1 SEHNR, CDR2 FQNEAQ (reference sequence). This CDR3 region has 17 residues. Unmatched junction bases numbered 7, after V lost 1 base and J lost 5 bases. The CDR3 region has the DNA TGTGCCAGCAGCTTAGATCTAGCGGGAGGGCCTGGAGATACGCAGTATTTT. Protein: CASSLDLAGGPGDTQYF.

The CDR3 DNA sequence: TGTGCCAGCAGTTTATCGGCCACTAGCGGGAGGGCCCTAGAGACCCAGTACTTC. Protein: CASSLSATSGRALETQYF. This rearrangement joins TRBV27 to TRBJ2-5, with TRBD2 identical over 13 bases. The CDR3 contains 18 residues. The germline gives CDR1 MNHEY, CDR2 SMNVEV (reference sequence). V lost 0 bases and J lost 4; bases outside the gene matches: 8.

This clonotype was counted between two and nine times. This rearrangement joins TRBV2 to TRBJ1-5; 7 nucleotides match TRBD1. V trimming: 8 bases; J trimming: 2 bases; junction bases outside the gene matches: 6. CDR1 and CDR2 (germline): SNHLY, FYNNEI. The CDR3 consists of 14 residues. CDR3 loop: CASGRQGGNQPQHF. The CDR3 DNA follows: TGTGCCAGCGGTAGACAGGGCGGCAATCAGCCCCAGCATTTT.

V usage is TRBV27 and J usage is TRBJ1-2, with D unresolved. This CDR3 region has 13 residues. The ends were cut back, 6 bases at V and 8 bases at J, with 16 bases in the middle. The germline V gene encodes CDR1 MNHEY and CDR2 SMNVEV (reference sequence). The CDR3 DNA reads as TGTGCCAGCAGAGAGCCGGGTCAACAAGGCTACACCTTC. This translates into CASREPGQQGYTF.

The chain carries TRBV2 and TRBJ2-7, with D perhaps TRBD1 or TRBD2 (7 bases each). With 8 bases removed from V and 4 bases from J, the gap between germline ends came to 18 bases. Germline values: CDR1 SNHLY, CDR2 FYNNEI. The CDR3 has 14 residues. The CDR3 sequence: CASSRGGSGYEQYF. CDR3 bases: TGTGCCAGCTCCAGGGGGGGGAGTGGGTACGAGCAGTACTTC.

The chain links TRBV24-1 to TRBJ2-1; possibly TRBD2 for D (5 bases). The CDR3 has 15 amino acids. Germline CDR1 is KGHDR and CDR2 is SFDVKD. The V end lost 7 bases, the J end lost 2 bases, and 14 bases lay between the germline ends. The chain's CDR3 is CATSIDAGTYNEQFF. For the CDR3, the DNA is TGTGCCACCAGCATAGACGCCGGGACCTACAATGAGCAGTTCTTC.

The rearrangement joins TRBV7-8 to TRBJ2-1, with D uncertain. The CDR3 is 16 amino acids. Trimming removed 2 bases at V and 0 bases at J, with 11 bases between. CDR1 is SGHVS, CDR2 FQNEAQ, per germline. Written as DNA, the CDR3 is TGTGCCAGCAGCTTAAGCCGGTGGAGCTCCTACAATGAGCAGTTCTTC. Translation gives CASSLSRWSSYNEQFF.

The chain combines TRBV29-1 with TRBJ1-2, with D maybe TRBD1 (5 bases). The CDR3 is 15 residues long. The germline V gene has CDR1 SQVTM and CDR2 ANQGSEA. V shed 6 bases and J shed 0 bases, with 17 bases lying between them. CDR3 in DNA: TGCAGCGTGATGGAGCTAGGGGCCCCTAACTATGGCTACACCTTC. It specifies CSVMELGAPNYGYTF.

The genes are TRBV7-6 and TRBJ2-5, with 7 bases identical to TRBD1. V was pared by 5 bases and J by 5 bases, with 11 bases of the junction left unmatched. CDR3 length equals 15 residues. Looked up from germline, CDR1 is SGHVS and CDR2 is FNYEAQ. The CDR3 DNA is TGTGCCAGCAGCAGAAAGACAGGGCCAGTCGAGACCCAGTACTTC. Encoded protein: CASSRKTGPVETQYF.

The chain joins TRBV4-1 to TRBJ1-2, with D perhaps matching TRBD1 (6 bases). The germline V gene encodes CDR1 MGHRA and CDR2 YSYEKL. The V and J ends lost 0 bases and 4 bases respectively, with 15 bases between them. There are 16 residues in the CDR3. The CDR3 DNA sequence: TGCGCCAGCAGCCAAGATTGGGGGGGGCGTACCTATGGCTACACCTTC. The encoded protein is CASSQDWGGRTYGYTF.

The J gene is TRBJ1-2, the V gene TRBV7-2; D remains ambiguous. The CDR3 extends over 15 amino acids. CDR1 SGHTA and CDR2 FQGNSA come from the germline V gene. Between the trimmed V and J ends, which lost 2 bases and 4 bases, there was a span of 14 bases. CDR3 in DNA: TGTGCCAGCAGCTTAACTCCAGGAGGCGTCTATGGCTACACCTTC. This encodes CASSLTPGGVYGYTF.

The genes are TRBV27 and TRBJ1-1; D gene uncertain. Trimming took 3 bases from V and 3 from J, leaving 11 bases between them. CDR1 is MNHEY, CDR2 SMNVEV, per germline (reference sequence). The CDR3 is made up of 14 amino acids. CDR3 sequence reads: CASSFFGAYTEAFF. DNA of the CDR3: TGTGCCAGCAGTTTCTTTGGCGCGTACACTGAAGCTTTCTTT.

This clonotype was counted many times. CDR3 loop: CASSELGQGSSYEQYF. CDR3 sequence (DNA): TGTGCCAGCAGTGAATTAGGACAGGGGAGCTCCTACGAGCAGTACTTC. The chain employs TRBV25-1 and TRBJ2-7; 9 bases match TRBD1. V gave up 1 base and J gave up 0 bases; unmatched junction bases: 4. The CDR3 totals 16 residues. Germline CDR1 is MGHDK and CDR2 is SYGVNS.

This clonotype was counted a few times. V usage is TRBV20-1 and J usage is TRBJ2-7, with TRBD2 matching over 11 bases. Germline CDR1 reads DFQATT; CDR2 reads SNEGSKA (reference sequence). CDR3 length: 16 amino acids. V shed 0 bases and J 3 bases; nucleotides not matched to a gene: 7. CDR3 amino acids: CSARDYLGTSGYEQYF. The CDR3 DNA is TGCAGTGCTAGAGATTACCTCGGGACTAGCGGCTACGAGCAGTACTTC.

This clonotype was observed a few times. The V gene is TRBV24-1, the J gene TRBJ1-5; D uncertain. V was cut by 9 bases and J by 4 bases, with 12 bases left in between. Germline V gene data show CDR1 as KGHDR and CDR2 as SFDVKD. The length of the CDR3 is 13 residues. The CDR3 loop is CATQWTSNQPQHF. Written as DNA, the CDR3 is TGTGCCACCCAATGGACGTCAAATCAGCCCCAGCATTTT.

This chain joins TRBV6-5 and TRBJ2-6; D is ambiguous. Deletions cut 6 bases from V and 4 bases from J, with 16 bases between. The CDR3 is 16 amino acids. Germline CDR1 is MNHEY and CDR2 is SVGAGI. The CDR3 here is CASSPRTGAGANVLTF. The CDR3 DNA follows: TGTGCCAGCAGCCCCCGTACGGGTGCGGGGGCCAACGTCCTGACTTTC.

The table lists this clonotype with a few counts. The chain combines TRBV4-2 with TRBJ2-7, with D perhaps matching TRBD1 (5 bases). The CDR3 is 14 residues long. Trimming pared 4 bases from V and 0 bases from J, leaving 10 bases between. Germline CDR1 LGHNA, CDR2 YNFKEQ. The chain's CDR3 is CASSPRQSSYEQYF. The CDR3, as DNA: TGTGCCAGCAGCCCCCGACAGAGCTCCTACGAGCAGTACTTC.

At least ten counts were recorded for this clonotype. The chain couples TRBV3-1 to TRBJ2-7, with D perhaps matching TRBD1 (6 bases). Germline V CDR1 and CDR2: LGHDT, YNNKEL (reference sequence). The CDR3 sequence is 14 residues long. Trimming removed 4 bases at V and 7 bases at J, with 17 bases between. The CDR3 DNA follows: TGTGCCAGCAGCCGGAAGCAGGGGATCGGGGAGCAGTACTTC. Translated: CASSRKQGIGEQYF.

This clonotype appeared a few times. The genes are TRBV7-9 and TRBJ2-2, with D perhaps matching TRBD1 or TRBD2 (6 bases each). Germline V gives CDR1 SEHNR, CDR2 FQNEAQ (reference sequence). The CDR3 is 15 amino acids. V lost 2 bases and J 3 bases, leaving 10 bases between the germline ends. The CDR3 sequence: CASSLRGPDTGELFF. The CDR3 bases are TGTGCCAGCAGCTTACGGGGGCCGGACACCGGGGAGCTGTTTTTT.

The CDR3 here is CASSDRTGRDEKLFF. As DNA, the CDR3 is TGTGCCAGCAGTGACCGGACAGGGAGAGATGAAAAACTGTTTTTT. This chain uses TRBV6-5 with TRBJ1-4; 8 nucleotides match TRBD1. CDR1 MNHEY and CDR2 SVGAGI come from the germline V gene. The CDR3 sequence is 15 residues long. Trimming took 5 bases from V and 6 from J; bases not matched to a gene: 8.